A single sample gave rise to the 11 T cell receptor beta chains below, sequenced in a study of shared clonotypes between healthy human individuals. Generated by immunoSEQ multiplex PCR, the TCRdb table keeps only in-frame clones and is missing some. Of about 2.2 million clones listed, roughly 91% were seen once; the top ten hold under 2%. Naive CD8 cells comprised CD45RO-negative, CCR7-positively selected cells, excluding terminally differentiated effector memory CD45RA+ cells. Source material: naive CD8+ T cells from PBMCs. These receptors came from a young man in good health. Some clones in this sample may be carry-over from other donors' samples.

V and J are TRBV27 and TRBJ2-3; a possible D gene is TRBD2 (5 bases). The CDR3 covers 13 residues. Germline loops: CDR1 MNHEY, CDR2 SMNVEV (reference sequence). The V gene lost 6 bases and the J gene lost 0 bases, with 7 bases spanning the gap. CDR3 sequence reads: CASRGGSTDTQYF. The CDR3 DNA reads TGTGCCAGCAGAGGCGGGAGCACAGATACGCAGTATTTT.

The gene calls are TRBV29-1 and TRBJ2-7; no definite D call. The CDR3 contains 11 residues. V was pared by 6 bases and J by 5 bases, with 11 bases between. Per germline, CDR1 SQVTM and CDR2 ANQGSEA. In DNA form, the CDR3 reads TGCAGCGTGTACGTAGTTGACGAGCAGTACTTC. It is translated as CSVYVVDEQYF.

The chain couples TRBV27 to TRBJ2-5; 7 bases are shared with TRBD1. The CDR3 has 14 amino acids. The J segment lost 7 bases and the V segment lost 2 bases, leaving 7 bases of the junction unmatched. The V gene's germline CDR1 is MNHEY and CDR2 SMNVEV (reference sequence). CDR3 nucleotides: TGTGCCAGCAGTTTAATAGGGGGCGAGGGGACCCAGTACTTC. Encoded protein: CASSLIGGEGTQYF.

This clone was seen more than once but under ten times. J is TRBJ2-7 and V is TRBV5-6; 9 positions agree with TRBD2. V lost 0 bases to trimming and J lost 5 bases; unmatched junction nucleotides: 6. The germline V gene encodes CDR1 SGHDT and CDR2 YYEEEE. The CDR3 has 15 amino acids. The CDR3 DNA reads TGTGCCAGCAGCTTGGCCAGCGGGAGGATGGACGAGCAGTACTTC. It translates to CASSLASGRMDEQYF. Filled out from reference TRBV5-6 and TRBJ2-7, the complete variable domain reads DAGVTQSPTHLIKTRGQQVTLRCSPKSGHDTVSWYQQALGQGPQFIFQYYEEEERQRGNFPDRFSGHQFPNYSSELNVNALLLGDSALYLCASSLASGRMDEQYFGPGTRLTVT.

Worth noting for this clone: Other DNA sequences of this sample code for an identical CDR3. The rearrangement links TRBV5-6 to TRBJ2-7; the D is unclear. Deletions cut 5 bases from V and 3 bases from J, with 12 bases between. This CDR3 spans 13 amino acids. Germline CDR1 reads SGHDT; CDR2 reads YYEEEE. CDR3 nucleotides: TGTGCCAGCAGTTTGCGGAATGACTACGAGCAGTACTTC. The encoded protein is CASSLRNDYEQYF.

Details on this clone: Other DNA sequences within the sample encode an identical CDR3. The gene calls are TRBV19 and TRBJ1-5; no definite D call. The length of the CDR3 is 14 residues. The germline V and J ends were trimmed by 1 base and 4 bases, with 8 bases remaining between them. Germline V gives CDR1 LNHDA, CDR2 SQIVND (reference sequence). The DNA of the CDR3 is TGTGCCAGTAGTATAGCGGGCCCTAATCAGCCCCAGCATTTT. This encodes CASSIAGPNQPQHF.

This chain joins TRBV5-6 and TRBJ2-7; D is tentatively TRBD1 or TRBD2 (6 bases each). CDR3 size: 16 residues. Looked up from germline, CDR1 is SGHDT and CDR2 is YYEEEE. Trimming removed 0 bases from V and 6 bases from J, with 19 bases in between. The DNA of the CDR3 is TGTGCCAGCAGCTTGGCCGGGGGCCGGGGCACCGCCGAGCAGTACTTC. It translates to CASSLAGGRGTAEQYF. Full variable domain (rest looked up from reference TRBV5-6 and TRBJ2-7): DAGVTQSPTHLIKTRGQQVTLRCSPKSGHDTVSWYQQALGQGPQFIFQYYEEEERQRGNFPDRFSGHQFPNYSSELNVNALLLGDSALYLCASSLAGGRGTAEQYFGPGTRLTVT.

V usage is TRBV4-1 and J usage is TRBJ2-3; weak D call: TRBD2 (5 bases). CDR1 and CDR2 (germline): MGHRA, YSYEKL. Trimming took 4 bases from V and 7 from J, leaving 18 bases between them. The CDR3 sequence is 15 residues long. Here the CDR3 DNA reads TGCGCCAGCAGCCCTAGCAACCTGAATGGGAATACGCAGTATTTT. Amino acids: CASSPSNLNGNTQYF.

This rearrangement joins TRBV14 to TRBJ2-3, with 8 bases that match TRBD1. The J segment lost 5 bases and the V segment lost 4 bases, leaving 5 bases of the junction unmatched. Germline CDR1 and CDR2: SGHDN and FVKESK. The CDR3 extends over 14 amino acids. The CDR3 DNA sequence: TGTGCCAGCAGCCTCCAGGGGGCGGGAGATACGCAGTATTTT. Protein product: CASSLQGAGDTQYF.

The chain employs TRBV28 and TRBJ2-5, with TRBD2 identical over 7 bases. The DNA matches TRBJ2-7 better at its end, which makes the J call doubtful. Per germline, CDR1 MDHEN and CDR2 SYDVKM. There are 17 residues in the CDR3. DNA of the CDR3: TGTGCCAGCAGTTTTTCGCCCCTCGGAGCGGGACTCTACGAGCAGTACTTC. This sequence encodes CASSFSPLGAGLYEQYF.

Of note for this clone: This sample includes further DNA sequences coding for the same CDR3. V is TRBV6-5 and J is TRBJ2-5, with unresolved D. Germline V gene lookup returns CDR1 MNHEY and CDR2 SVGAGI. V dropped 3 bases and J dropped 5 bases, with 4 bases sitting between them. There are 11 residues in the CDR3. CDR3 bases: TGTGCCAGCAGTTATGGGGAGACCCAGTACTTC. Translation: CASSYGETQYF.